This T cell receptor (beta chain) was identified during a study of blood T cells in healthy people across ages. Study-level findings and limits: Estimates of total diversity, which came from one million sequenced T cells, were considered to be underestimates. Among T cells, TCR beta diversity per million cells dropped roughly linearly as age rose.

Concerning this clonotype itself: Its antigen is not identified.

Extractions gave at least 5.5 micrograms of total RNA per sample. Sample-barcoded 5' priming and a J-beta primer mix drove a second PCR of about 6 to 11 cycles. Carrying 12 random nucleotides, a template-switch adaptor labeled each individual cDNA molecule. TCRdb fed the 5' RACE reads into MiXCR, producing one record per CDR3 protein. The sample shows approximately 800,000 distinct CDR3 sequences, around 36% of them seen only once. Germline assignment: CDR1 MNHNY and CDR2 SVGAGI (reference sequence). The ends were cut back, 6 bases at V and 7 bases at J, with 15 bases in the middle. This CDR3 is built from 14 residues.

The sample comprised blood. The chain carries TRBV6-6 and TRBJ1-4, with D tentatively TRBD1 (6 bases). This clonotype was sampled from a man aged 18 to 35 in good health. For the CDR3, the DNA is TGTGCCAGCAGGTCGACAGGTGTAAGTGAAAAACTGTTTTTT. Its translation: CASRSTGVSEKLFF.